The entry below describes one T cell receptor (beta chain). This sample is drawn from a study of T cell changes during pregnancy in multiple sclerosis. The germline CDR1 and CDR2 sequences are MNHEY and SVGAGI. The CDR3 is 13 residues long. The ends lost 8 bases at V and 3 bases at J; junction bases unmatched: 7. Produced via immunoSEQ multiplex PCR; TCRdb's table is partial and in-frame only. The sample records tens of thousands of clones, about 90% being singletons. The sequencing here drew on peripheral blood, taken in the second trimester of pregnancy. V is TRBV6-5 and J is TRBJ2-7; TRBD1 matches 7 bases. This receptor was taken from a female donor in good health, enrolled as a control in a pregnancy study. CDR3 sequence: CASARGQNYEQYF. CDR3 bases: TGTGCCAGCGCCAGGGGACAGAACTACGAGCAGTACTTC.